The 29 T cell receptor beta chains listed next were all sequenced from one sample in a study of shared clonotypes between healthy human individuals. The repertoire was sequenced with immunoSEQ multiplex PCR; TCRdb's copy has only in-frame clones and lacks some. The data show about 2.1 million clones, about 92% seen once. Naive-designated CD8 cells lacked CD45RO, were positively enriched for CCR7, and omitted terminally differentiated effector memory CD45RA+ cells. Sequences were obtained from naive CD8+ T cells from PBMCs. Every receptor here comes from a man aged 18-30 years in good health. Some clones in this sample may be carry-over from other donors' samples.

The genes are TRBV13 and TRBJ2-1, with D unresolved. The CDR3 has 13 amino acids. V was shortened by 7 bases and J by 7 bases, with 14 bases between the two germline ends. In germline, CDR1 is PRHDT, CDR2 FYEKMQ (reference sequence). The CDR3: CASNGRLGNEQFF. CDR3 coding DNA: TGTGCCAGCAACGGACGCCTCGGGAATGAGCAGTTCTTC.

J is TRBJ1-4 and V is TRBV28; 7 nucleotides align to TRBD1. Trimming removed 5 bases from V and 3 bases from J; junction bases left unmatched: 9. CDR3 size: 16 residues. Germline V CDR1 and CDR2: MDHEN, SYDVKM. The CDR3 DNA sequence: TGTGCCAGCAGTGCCCGACAGGGTCGCTCTAATGAAAAACTGTTTTTT. Amino acids: CASSARQGRSNEKLFF. The whole variable domain, filled in from reference TRBV28 and TRBJ1-4, reads DVKVTQSSRYLVKRTGEKVFLECVQDMDHENMFWYRQDPGLGLRLIYFSYDVKMKEKGDIPEGYSVSREKKERFSLILESASTNQTSMYLCASSARQGRSNEKLFFGSGTQLSVL.

The chain couples TRBV11-2 to TRBJ2-7, with unresolved D. The CDR3 has 13 amino acids. Germline V gene sequence: CDR1 SGHAT, CDR2 FQNNGV. The ends were cut back, 1 base at V and 3 bases at J, with 7 bases in the middle. CDR3 sequence reads: CASSLGFSYEQYF. CDR3 coding DNA: TGTGCCAGCAGCTTAGGATTCAGCTACGAGCAGTACTTC.

The V and J genes are TRBV21-1 and TRBJ1-4; the table assigns TRBD1, which was not confirmed against the DNA. TRBV21-1 is labeled a pseudogene. The CDR3 runs 17 residues. The CDR3 reads CASSNGGTGGLHEKLFF. The DNA of the CDR3 is TGTGCCAGCAGCAACGGCGGGACAGGGGGCCTTCATGAAAAACTGTTTTTT.

The V call is TRBV29-1, the J call TRBJ2-5; no reliable D call. Germline assignment: CDR1 SQVTM and CDR2 ANQGSEA. V was trimmed by 4 bases and J by 5 bases, leaving 11 bases between them. CDR3 length: 12 amino acids. The CDR3 spells CSVVPGYETQYF. CDR3 coding DNA: TGCAGCGTTGTCCCGGGTTACGAGACCCAGTACTTC.

This clone was detected only once. The chain recombines TRBV11-2 with TRBJ2-7; TRBD2 might be the D (5 bases). CDR3 length equals 14 residues. Germline lookup yields CDR1 SGHAT and CDR2 FQNNGV. V lost 3 bases and J 7 bases, leaving 16 bases between the germline ends. The CDR3 is CASSFSADPLEQYF. In nucleotides, the CDR3 is TGTGCCAGCAGCTTTTCAGCGGACCCCTTGGAGCAGTACTTC.

This chain uses TRBV27 with TRBJ2-7; D not certain. Germline V gene sequence: CDR1 MNHEY, CDR2 SMNVEV (reference sequence). The CDR3 runs 14 residues. V was cut by 3 bases and J by 2 bases, with 11 bases left in between. The CDR3 here is CASSFRINTYEQYF. The CDR3 nucleotides are TGTGCCAGCAGTTTCCGCATTAACACCTACGAGCAGTACTTC.

This chain connects TRBV5-8 to TRBJ1-5; D unresolved. This CDR3 is 14 amino acids long. The V end was cut by 0 bases, the J end by 5 bases, with 9 bases between. Germline CDR1 is SGHTS and CDR2 is YDEGEE. This CDR3 is CASSLGARDQPQHF. In nucleotides, the CDR3 is TGTGCCAGCAGCTTGGGTGCTAGGGATCAGCCCCAGCATTTT.

This sequence joins TRBV14 and TRBJ1-4; D unclear. The CDR3 runs 15 residues. Germline CDR1 SGHDN, CDR2 FVKESK. The V end lost 0 bases, the J end lost 0 bases, and 5 bases lay between the germline ends. CDR3 DNA sequence: TGTGCCAGCAGCCAAGATGGTTCAACTAATGAAAAACTGTTTTTT. This gives the protein CASSQDGSTNEKLFF.

This chain connects TRBV4-2 to TRBJ1-2, with D perhaps TRBD1 (5 bases). With 1 base removed from V and 2 bases from J, the gap between germline ends came to 11 bases. The CDR3 runs 15 residues. Germline V gene lookup returns CDR1 LGHNA and CDR2 YNFKEQ. In DNA, the CDR3 is TGTGCCAGCAGCCAAGTCCAGGGTAAAAACTATGGCTACACCTTC. Translating gives CASSQVQGKNYGYTF.

The sample holds one count of this clone. The V call is TRBV19, the J call TRBJ1-4; D possibly corresponds to TRBD1 (5 bases). The V end was cut by 5 bases, the J end by 8 bases, with 18 bases between. This CDR3 is 15 amino acids long. Germline CDR1 and CDR2: LNHDA and SQIVND (reference sequence). CDR3 sequence (DNA): TGTGCCAGTAGTGAAAGCAGGGCCTTTGGCGAAAAACTGTTTTTT. It codes for CASSESRAFGEKLFF. Complete variable domain (other parts from reference TRBV19 and TRBJ1-4): DGGITQSPKYLFRKEGQNVTLSCEQNLNHDAMYWYRQDPGQGLRLIYYSQIVNDFQKGDIAEGYSVSREKKESFPLTVTSAQKNPTAFYLCASSESRAFGEKLFFGSGTQLSVL.

The rearrangement uses TRBV9 and TRBJ1-5; perhaps TRBD1 as D (5 bases). Germline V gene lookup returns CDR1 SGDLS and CDR2 YYNGEE. With 6 bases removed from V and 0 bases from J, the gap between germline ends came to 13 bases. CDR3 length: 15 residues. This chain's CDR3 is CASTPTGGSNQPQHF. CDR3 in DNA: TGTGCCAGCACACCAACAGGCGGTAGCAATCAGCCCCAGCATTTT.

V is TRBV4-1 and J is TRBJ1-2; D may be TRBD1 (6 bases). The germline V gene encodes CDR1 MGHRA and CDR2 YSYEKL. V lost 3 bases to trimming and J lost 6 bases, with 11 bases between them. CDR3 length: 13 residues. The CDR3 loop reads CASSHQGRDGYTF. CDR3 in DNA: TGCGCCAGCAGCCACCAGGGGAGGGATGGCTACACCTTC.

The chain has TRBV28 and TRBJ1-1, with a possible D match to TRBD1 (5 bases). There are 16 residues in the CDR3. Trimming left V 1 base short and J 0 bases short, with 12 bases between. Looked up from germline, CDR1 is MDHEN and CDR2 is SYDVKM. CDR3 nucleotide sequence: TGTGCCAGCAGTTTATATGCGGGGGGGTTGAACACTGAAGCTTTCTTT. It yields the protein CASSLYAGGLNTEAFF.

This clone was detected only once. The rearrangement links TRBV19 to TRBJ2-4, with 10 bases fitting TRBD1. The CDR3 spans 15 residues. Germline CDR1 reads LNHDA; CDR2 reads SQIVND (reference sequence). J gave up 6 bases and V 7 bases, and 9 bases lay outside the gene matches. This chain's CDR3 is CASTPDRGTGNIQYF. CDR3 DNA sequence: TGTGCCAGTACTCCGGACAGGGGGACGGGAAACATTCAGTACTTC.

The genes are TRBV5-5 and TRBJ2-1; 7 nucleotides line up with TRBD2. Germline values: CDR1 SGHKS, CDR2 YYEKEE (reference sequence). The V gene end was trimmed by 4 bases and the J gene end by 1 base; junction bases not matched to a gene: 8. The CDR3 has 16 amino acids. For the CDR3, the DNA is TGTGCCAGCAGCCCTCCTGGCGGGGGTTCCTACAATGAGCAGTTCTTC. This sequence encodes CASSPPGGGSYNEQFF.

This chain joins TRBV6-5 and TRBJ1-5, with D hard to call. V was trimmed by 5 bases and J by 7 bases, leaving 12 bases between them. The CDR3 is made up of 13 amino acids. CDR1 and CDR2 (germline): MNHEY, SVGAGI. The CDR3 DNA sequence: TGTGCCAGCAGTCAGAGGAGAGGACAGCCCCAGCATTTT. Translation gives CASSQRRGQPQHF.

V gene TRBV28 combines with J gene TRBJ1-2; TRBD1 aligns across 7 bases. The germline V gene has CDR1 MDHEN and CDR2 SYDVKM. The CDR3 contains 14 residues. With V trimmed by 5 bases and J by 4 bases, 7 bases remained unmatched. This CDR3 is CASSRNDRAYGYTF. For the CDR3, the DNA is TGTGCCAGCAGTCGTAACGACAGGGCCTATGGCTACACCTTC.

The chain employs TRBV28 and TRBJ1-1; TRBD1 might be the D (5 bases). This CDR3 contains 14 residues. Germline lookup yields CDR1 MDHEN and CDR2 SYDVKM. V shed 5 bases and J shed 4 bases, with 14 bases lying between them. The chain's CDR3 is CASSPSGGSTEAFF. As DNA, the CDR3 is TGTGCCAGCAGTCCCAGTGGGGGGAGCACTGAAGCTTTCTTT.

V is TRBV7-9 and J is TRBJ2-6; D is undetermined. This CDR3 is built from 19 residues. The V gene's germline CDR1 is SEHNR and CDR2 FQNEAQ (reference sequence). Trimming pared 5 bases from V and 0 bases from J, leaving 20 bases between. In nucleotides, the CDR3 is TGTGCCAGCAGCGCTCTCGTCAGTCTCGACGTCTCTGGGGCCAACGTCCTGACTTTC. Its protein product is CASSALVSLDVSGANVLTF.

The rearrangement joins TRBV27 to TRBJ2-7; TRBD1 matches at 9 bases. In germline, CDR1 is MNHEY, CDR2 SMNVEV (reference sequence). Unmatched junction bases numbered 11, after V lost 5 bases and J lost 6 bases. There are 15 residues in the CDR3. The CDR3 region is CASSPLGQGAIEQYF. Here the CDR3 DNA reads TGTGCCAGCAGTCCCCTGGGACAGGGTGCTATCGAGCAGTACTTC.

This chain uses TRBV5-1 with TRBJ2-7; D perhaps matches TRBD1 (5 bases). CDR1 SGHRS and CDR2 YFSETQ come from the germline V gene. This CDR3 region has 13 residues. The V end was cut by 6 bases, the J end by 3 bases, with 13 bases between. The CDR3 reads CASTTARDYEQYF. DNA for the CDR3: TGCGCCAGCACCACTGCCAGGGACTACGAGCAGTACTTC. Using reference TRBV5-1 and TRBJ2-7 for the parts outside the CDR3, the full variable domain is KAGVTQTPRYLIKTRGQQVTLSCSPISGHRSVSWYQQTPGQGLQFLFEYFSETQRNKGNFPGRFSGRQFSNSRSEMNVSTLELGDSALYLCASTTARDYEQYFGPGTRLTVT.

The V and J genes are TRBV6-1 and TRBJ2-1, with 7 positions matching TRBD1. The germline CDR1 and CDR2 sequences are MNHNS and SASEGT. The CDR3 contains 14 residues. With V trimmed by 8 bases and J by 3 bases, 7 bases remained unmatched. The CDR3 is CASGDRDSYNEQFF. Here the CDR3 DNA reads TGTGCCAGCGGAGACCGGGACAGCTACAATGAGCAGTTCTTC.

V gene TRBV19 combines with J gene TRBJ1-1; possible D gene TRBD1, 5 bases. The CDR3 totals 13 residues. The V end was cut by 7 bases, the J end by 7 bases, with 16 bases between. Germline values: CDR1 LNHDA, CDR2 SQIVND (reference sequence). In DNA, the CDR3 is TGTGCCAGTACCTCCTTTGGGGGATTTGAAGCTTTCTTT. It translates to CASTSFGGFEAFF.

The chain couples TRBV9 to TRBJ1-2; the D gene is possibly TRBD1 (6 bases). This CDR3 is 16 amino acids long. The germline V and J ends were trimmed by 0 bases and 3 bases, with 15 bases remaining between them. Germline assignment: CDR1 SGDLS and CDR2 YYNGEE. DNA of the CDR3: TGTGCCAGCAGCGTAGATGTCCTGGGGGCGCACTATGGCTACACCTTC. The encoded protein is CASSVDVLGAHYGYTF.

As regards this clone: The same CDR3 arises from other DNA sequences in this sample as well. The chain links TRBV28 to TRBJ2-5; D is possibly TRBD2 (5 bases). The CDR3 has 13 residues. CDR1 is MDHEN and CDR2 is SYDVKM in the germline V gene. V lost 3 bases to trimming and J lost 2 bases, with 7 bases between them. The CDR3 loop is CASSFPGQETQYF. The CDR3 DNA sequence: TGTGCCAGCAGTTTTCCGGGGCAAGAGACCCAGTACTTC.

The genes are TRBV4-1 and TRBJ2-7, with D uncertain. Trimming shortened V by 2 bases and J by 2 bases, and 19 bases separated the two germline ends. This CDR3 has 17 residues. Germline CDR1 is MGHRA and CDR2 is YSYEKL. DNA for the CDR3: TGCGCCAGCAGCCAAAAGAGTGGGGTGTTAACTACCTACGAGCAGTACTTC. This encodes CASSQKSGVLTTYEQYF.

J is TRBJ1-5 and V is TRBV30, with 9 bases aligning to TRBD1. V lost 3 bases and J lost 6; bases outside the gene matches: 6. The CDR3 sequence is 14 residues long. From germline, CDR1 is GTSNPN and CDR2 SVGIG (reference sequence). The CDR3 nucleotides read TGTGCCTGGAGAGACGACAGGGGGGGTCAGCCCCAGCATTTT. Protein: CAWRDDRGGQPQHF.

The gene calls are TRBV10-3 and TRBJ1-1; possibly TRBD1 for D (5 bases). V was cut by 3 bases and J by 5 bases, with 16 bases left in between. Germline CDR1 reads ENHRY; CDR2 reads SYGVKD. The CDR3 covers 15 residues. CDR3 bases: TGTGCCATCAGTGATAGAGGGCCCGGGGGGACTGAAGCTTTCTTT. Amino acid sequence: CAISDRGPGGTEAFF.